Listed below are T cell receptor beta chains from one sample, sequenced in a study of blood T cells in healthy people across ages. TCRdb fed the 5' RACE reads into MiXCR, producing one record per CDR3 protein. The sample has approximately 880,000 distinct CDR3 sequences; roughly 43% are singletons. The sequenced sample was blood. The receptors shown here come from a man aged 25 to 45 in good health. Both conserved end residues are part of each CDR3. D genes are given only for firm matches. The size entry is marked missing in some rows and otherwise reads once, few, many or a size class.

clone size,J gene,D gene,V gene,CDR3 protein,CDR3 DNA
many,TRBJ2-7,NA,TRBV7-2,CASSLVLLPYEQYF,TGTGCCAGCAGCTTAGTCCTCTTGCCCTACGAGCAGTACTTC
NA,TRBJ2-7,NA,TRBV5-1,CASSTSQTGESSYEQYF,TGCGCCAGCAGCACCAGTCAGACAGGCGAGAGCTCCTACGAGCAGTACTTC
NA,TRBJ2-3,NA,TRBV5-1,CASSIETGAPSTQYF,TGCGCCAGCAGCATCGAGACGGGCGCCCCAAGCACGCAGTATTTT
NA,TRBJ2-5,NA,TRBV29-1,CSVAPGVTYQETQYF,TGCAGCGTTGCCCCAGGGGTTACGTACCAAGAGACCCAGTACTTC
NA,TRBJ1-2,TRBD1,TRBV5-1,CASSPGTGGSYGYTF,TGCGCCAGCAGCCCCGGGACAGGGGGCAGCTATGGCTACACCTTC
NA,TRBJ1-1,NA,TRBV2,CASPTGNTEAFF,TGTGCCAGCCCGACAGGGAACACTGAAGCTTTCTTT
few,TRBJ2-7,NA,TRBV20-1,CSAKRLVSYEQYF,TGCAGTGCTAAACGATTAGTGTCCTACGAGCAGTACTTC
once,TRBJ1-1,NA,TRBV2,CASSEEGGAYAFF,TGTGCCAGCAGTGAAGAAGGGGGAGCTTACGCTTTCTTT
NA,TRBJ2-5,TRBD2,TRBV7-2,CASSPGTSGRAFETQYF,TGTGCCAGCAGCCCCGGGACTAGCGGGAGGGCCTTTGAGACCCAGTACTTC
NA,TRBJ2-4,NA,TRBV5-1,CASGPDSKNIQYF,TGCGCCAGCGGCCCGGACAGCAAAAACATTCAGTACTTC
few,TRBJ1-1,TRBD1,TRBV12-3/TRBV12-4,CASSSRTGGAGEAFF,TGTGCCAGCAGTTCCCGCACAGGGGGCGCGGGTGAAGCTTTCTTT
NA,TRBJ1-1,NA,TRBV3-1,CASSQDYKGSNTEAFF,TGTGCCAGCAGCCAAGACTATAAAGGTTCAAACACTGAAGCTTTCTTT
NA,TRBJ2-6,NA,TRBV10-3,CAISEYEAYSGANVLTF,TGTGCCATCAGTGAGTACGAAGCTTACTCTGGGGCCAACGTCCTGACTTTC
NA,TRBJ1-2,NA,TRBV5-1,CASSLDGRPPSGGYTF,TGCGCCAGCAGCTTGGACGGGAGGCCCCCCTCGGGTGGCTACACCTTC
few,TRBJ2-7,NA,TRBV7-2,CASSLRVRGGYEQYF,TGTGCCAGCAGCTTACGGGTCAGGGGTGGCTACGAGCAGTACTTC
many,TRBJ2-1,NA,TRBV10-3,CAIKDLYNEQFF,TGTGCCATCAAGGACCTTTACAATGAGCAGTTCTTC
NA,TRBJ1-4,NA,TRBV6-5,CASRPGLPNEKLFF,TGTGCCAGCAGGCCGGGGCTCCCTAATGAAAAACTGTTTTTT
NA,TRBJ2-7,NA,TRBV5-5,CASLVGDHLTYEQYF,TGTGCCAGCCTAGTCGGGGATCACCTTACCTACGAGCAGTACTTC
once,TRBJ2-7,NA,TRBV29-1,CSVGGEHSYNEQYF,TGCAGCGTTGGAGGCGAGCACTCCTACAATGAGCAGTACTTC
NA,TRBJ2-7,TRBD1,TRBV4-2,CASSQGIGTGSYEQYF,TGTGCCAGCAGCCAGGGCATCGGGACAGGGTCCTACGAGCAGTACTTC
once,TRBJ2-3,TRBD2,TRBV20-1,CSARGGGTSSGTQYF,TGCAGTGCTAGAGGGGGGGGGACTAGCTCCGGTACGCAGTATTTT
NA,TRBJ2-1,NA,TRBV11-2,CASSNRLEPYNEQFF,TGTGCCAGCAGCAATCGACTAGAACCTTACAATGAGCAGTTCTTC
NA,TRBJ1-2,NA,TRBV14,CASSRRAGKTNYGYTF,TGTGCCAGCAGCCGGCGAGCTGGCAAAACTAACTATGGCTACACCTTC
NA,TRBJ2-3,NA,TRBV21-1,CASSRWPGRHTDTQYF,TGCGCCAGCAGCAGATGGCCGGGACGCCACACAGATACGCAGTATTTT
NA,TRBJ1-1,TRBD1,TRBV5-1,CTSSARQGLNTEAFF,TGCACCAGCAGCGCCCGACAGGGTCTGAACACTGAAGCTTTCTTT
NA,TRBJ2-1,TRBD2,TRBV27,CASSPNSGGYYNEQFF,TGTGCCAGCAGCCCTAATAGCGGGGGTTACTACAATGAGCAGTTCTTC
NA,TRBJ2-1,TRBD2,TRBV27,CASSLFGTSGGGSYNEQFF,TGTGCCAGCAGTTTATTTGGGACTAGCGGGGGAGGCTCCTACAATGAGCAGTTCTTC
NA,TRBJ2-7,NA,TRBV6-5,CASSPAEGGMYEQYF,TGTGCCAGCAGTCCCGCCGAGGGGGGGATGTACGAGCAGTACTTC
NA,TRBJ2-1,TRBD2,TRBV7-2,CASSISGGALYEQFF,TGTGCCAGCAGCATCAGCGGGGGGGCCTTGTATGAGCAGTTCTTC
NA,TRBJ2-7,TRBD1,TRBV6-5,CASRFRDRGTYEQYF,TGTGCCAGCAGGTTTCGGGACAGGGGGACCTACGAGCAGTACTTC
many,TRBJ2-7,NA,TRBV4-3,CASSQLGAYEQYF,TGCGCCAGCAGCCAACTAGGGGCCTACGAGCAGTACTTC
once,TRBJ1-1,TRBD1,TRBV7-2,CASSLAGTGGRAFF,TGTGCCAGCAGCTTAGCCGGGACAGGGGGCAGAGCTTTCTTT
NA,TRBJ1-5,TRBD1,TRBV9,CASSATGVNQPQHF,TGTGCCAGCAGCGCGACAGGGGTGAATCAGCCCCAGCATTTT
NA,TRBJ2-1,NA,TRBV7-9,CASSSPADYSSYNEQFF,TGTGCCAGCAGCTCCCCGGCGGATTACAGCTCCTACAATGAGCAGTTCTTC
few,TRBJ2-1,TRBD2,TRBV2,CASRVDASGGASEFF,TGTGCCAGCAGGGTCGACGCTAGCGGGGGGGCTAGTGAGTTCTTC
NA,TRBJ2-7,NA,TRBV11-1,CASSLGAGLEHYEQYF,TGTGCCAGCAGCTTAGGAGCAGGCCTGGAACACTACGAGCAGTACTTC
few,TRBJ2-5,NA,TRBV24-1,CATSDPGDGYQETQYF,TGTGCCACCAGTGATCCCGGTGACGGGTACCAAGAGACCCAGTACTTC
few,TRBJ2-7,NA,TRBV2,CASNGQGLNEQYF,TGTGCCAGCAATGGGCAGGGCTTGAACGAGCAGTACTTC
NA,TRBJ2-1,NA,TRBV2,CASTEGSEQFF,TGTGCCAGCACTGAAGGCTCGGAGCAGTTCTTC
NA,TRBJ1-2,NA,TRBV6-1,CASIRTQGRGTYGYTF,TGTGCCAGCATCAGGACCCAGGGCCGAGGGACCTATGGCTACACCTTC
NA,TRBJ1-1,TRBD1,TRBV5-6,CASTHRTGGRFLGAFF,TGTGCCAGCACCCATCGAACAGGGGGCCGTTTTCTGGGAGCTTTCTTT
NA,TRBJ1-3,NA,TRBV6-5,CASSYGDRISGNTIYF,TGTGCCAGCAGTTACGGCGACAGGATCTCTGGAAACACCATATATTTT
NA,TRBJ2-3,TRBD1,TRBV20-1,CSAGTGPSTDTQYF,TGCAGTGCTGGGACAGGACCCAGCACAGATACGCAGTATTTT
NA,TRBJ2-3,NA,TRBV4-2,CASSQEGGLTDTQYF,TGTGCCAGCAGCCAAGAGGGGGGCCTGACAGATACGCAGTATTTT
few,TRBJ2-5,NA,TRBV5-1,CASNLGPGGGETQYF,TGCGCCAGCAACCTTGGACCAGGGGGAGGAGAGACCCAGTACTTC
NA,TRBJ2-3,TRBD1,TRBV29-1,CSVVRDRNTDTQYF,TGCAGCGTTGTCCGGGACAGGAACACAGATACGCAGTATTTT
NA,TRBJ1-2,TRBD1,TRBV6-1,CASSEHGRGNYGYTF,TGTGCCAGCAGTGAACATGGCAGGGGGAACTATGGCTACACCTTC
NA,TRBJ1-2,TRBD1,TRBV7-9,CASSSINRGGYGYTF,TGTGCCAGCAGCTCGATCAACAGGGGAGGGTATGGCTACACCTTC
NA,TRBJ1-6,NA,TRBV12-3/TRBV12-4,CACHRDGNSPLHF,TGTGCCTGCCACCGGGACGGTAATTCACCCCTCCACTTT